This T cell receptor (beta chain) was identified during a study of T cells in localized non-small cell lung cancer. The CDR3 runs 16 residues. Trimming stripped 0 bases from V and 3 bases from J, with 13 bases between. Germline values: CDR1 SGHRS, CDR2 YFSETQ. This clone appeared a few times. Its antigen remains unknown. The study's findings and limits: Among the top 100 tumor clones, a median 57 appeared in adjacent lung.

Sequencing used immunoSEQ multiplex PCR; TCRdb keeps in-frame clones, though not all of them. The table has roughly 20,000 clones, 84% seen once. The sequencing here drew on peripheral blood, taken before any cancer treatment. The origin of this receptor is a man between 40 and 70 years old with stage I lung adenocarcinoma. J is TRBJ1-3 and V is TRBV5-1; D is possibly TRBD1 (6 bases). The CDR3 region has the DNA TGCGCCAGCAGCTTGGCCGCTGGAGGGGGTGGAAACACCATATATTTT. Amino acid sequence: CASSLAAGGGGNTIYF. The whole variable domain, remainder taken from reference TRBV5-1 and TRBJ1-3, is KAGVTQTPRYLIKTRGQQVTLSCSPISGHRSVSWYQQTPGQGLQFLFEYFSETQRNKGNFPGRFSGRQFSNSRSEMNVSTLELGDSALYLCASSLAAGGGGNTIYFGEGSWLTVV.